Shown below are 28 T cell receptor beta chains from a single sample sequenced in a study of vaccination and CD4 T cells after COVID-19. Treatment defined: roughly 10-day PBMC culture with coronavirus spike peptide pools or control peptides (ViraFEST assay). These receptors' targets are unknown. Cultured CD4+ T cell DNA underwent sequencing with the Oncomine TCR Beta short-read assay. TCRdb re-analysed the PCR reads in MiXCR, keeping a single row per CDR3 protein. The profile shows over 15,000 distinct CDR3 sequences, approximately 48% of them singletons. The source was CD4+ T cells from blood, cultured in vitro, collected before SARS-CoV-2 vaccination. These receptors came from a human donor who had recovered from COVID-19.

The sample holds a few counts of this clonotype. CDR3 sequence reads: CATSEGQGADTQYF. CDR3 nucleotides: TGTGCCACCAGTGAGGGACAGGGGGCAGATACGCAGTATTTT. The chain uses TRBV24-1 and TRBJ2-3; 11 bases fit TRBD1. Germline V gives CDR1 KGHDR, CDR2 SFDVKD. This CDR3 is built from 14 residues. J was trimmed by 4 bases and V by 4 bases; bases with no gene match: 0.

The CDR3 DNA sequence: TGCAGTGCTAGAGATCTTGGGACAGGGGTCGAGACCCAGTACTTC. This sequence encodes CSARDLGTGVETQYF. V gene TRBV20-1 combines with J gene TRBJ2-5; TRBD1 agrees at 10 bases. The CDR3 spans 15 residues. The V and J ends lost 0 bases and 5 bases, in that order; junction bases with no gene match: 6. Germline V lookup: CDR1 DFQATT, CDR2 SNEGSKA (reference sequence).

J is TRBJ2-3 and V is TRBV11-3; TRBD2 agrees at 8 bases. Trimming cost V 4 bases and J 2 bases; bases outside gene matches: 8. The germline V gene encodes CDR1 SGHNT and CDR2 YENEEA. CDR3 length: 16 amino acids. CDR3 sequence reads: CASSSQGGGYTDTQYF. CDR3 DNA sequence: TGTGCCAGCAGCTCCCAGGGCGGGGGGTACACAGATACGCAGTATTTT. Filled out from reference TRBV11-3 and TRBJ2-3, the complete variable domain reads EAGVVQSPRYKIIEKKQPVAFWCNPISGHNTLYWYLQNLGQGPELLIRYENEEAVDDSQLPKDRFSAERLKGVDSTLKIQPAELGDSAVYLCASSSQGGGYTDTQYFGPGTRLTVL.

The chain combines TRBV7-2 with TRBJ2-7; D gene ambiguous. The CDR3 contains 11 residues. V shed 1 base and J shed 7 bases, with 5 bases lying between them. The V gene's germline CDR1 is SGHTA and CDR2 FQGNSA. DNA for the CDR3: TGTGCCAGCAGCTTAGTTGGGGAGCAGTACTTC. Its translation is CASSLVGEQYF.

In this sample, this clonotype turned up once. V usage is TRBV20-1 and J usage is TRBJ2-1, with D possibly being TRBD1 (5 bases). Trimming took off 1 base at V and 8 bases at J, with 12 bases between the two ends. Germline V CDR1 and CDR2: DFQATT, SNEGSKA (reference sequence). The CDR3 extends over 13 amino acids. CDR3 protein: CSARVTAGYEQFF. The CDR3 DNA sequence: TGCAGTGCTAGAGTAACCGCAGGGTATGAGCAGTTCTTC.

The chain couples TRBV6-2 or TRBV6-3 to TRBJ2-1; 7 bases match TRBD2. The CDR3 runs 15 residues. In germline, CDR1 is MNHEY, CDR2 SVGEGT. V gave up 7 bases and J gave up 9 bases; unmatched junction bases: 15. This chain's CDR3 is CASTQRAGTGGEQFF. Written as DNA, the CDR3 is TGTGCCAGCACCCAACGGGCAGGTACGGGGGGTGAGCAGTTCTTC.

The CDR3, as DNA: TGTGCCAGCAGCGCTACCAATACCGACAGCGGGCTTGGCTACACCTTC. Translated, it gives CASSATNTDSGLGYTF. The J gene is TRBJ1-2, the V gene TRBV7-9; D possibly corresponds to TRBD1 (5 bases). This CDR3 region has 16 residues. Trimming pared 5 bases from V and 7 bases from J, leaving 23 bases between. CDR1 is SEHNR and CDR2 is FQNEAQ in the germline V gene (reference sequence). Full variable domain (rest looked up from reference TRBV7-9 and TRBJ1-2): DTGVSQNPRHKITKRGQNVTFRCDPISEHNRLYWYRQTLGQGPEFLTYFQNEAQLEKSRLLSDRFSAERPKGSFSTLEIQRTEQGDSAMYLCASSATNTDSGLGYTFGSGTRLTVV.

This clonotype was seen a few times. The chain has TRBV27 and TRBJ1-1; D might be TRBD1 (5 bases). The CDR3 loop spans 14 amino acids. With 5 bases removed from V and 10 bases from J, the gap between germline ends came to 20 bases. Germline lookup yields CDR1 MNHEY and CDR2 SMNVEV (reference sequence). As DNA, the CDR3 is TGTGCCAGCAGTCCCAACACACGGGGGACGAGAGCTTTCTTT. Protein: CASSPNTRGTRAFF.

The V call is TRBV4-3, the J call TRBJ1-1; 9 bases are a match to TRBD1. The CDR3 is 15 residues long. CDR1 is LGHNA and CDR2 is YSLEER in the germline V gene. V lost 4 bases, J lost 3 bases, and 6 bases stayed unmatched. The CDR3 loop reads CASSLAWTGDTEAFF. The CDR3 nucleotides read TGCGCCAGCAGCCTCGCTTGGACAGGGGACACTGAAGCTTTCTTT.

The DNA of the CDR3 is TGTGCCAGCAGTTACTCCTCGACCCGTTCGACCGAGCTCGAGCAGTACTTC. This translates into CASSYSSTRSTELEQYF. The V call is TRBV6-5, the J call TRBJ2-7; D call uncertain. Germline V gene lookup returns CDR1 MNHEY and CDR2 SVGAGI. V was clipped by 0 bases and J by 6 bases, with 21 bases between them. The length of the CDR3 is 17 residues.

The V and J genes are TRBV7-2 and TRBJ1-5, with D uncertain. The V gene lost 5 bases and the J gene lost 9 bases, with 17 bases spanning the gap. The CDR3 covers 14 residues. CDR1 is SGHTA and CDR2 is FQGNSA in the germline V gene. CDR3 sequence reads: CASSRAEGRGPQHF. CDR3 coding DNA: TGTGCCAGCAGCCGGGCGGAGGGCCGCGGGCCCCAGCATTTT. Combining the CDR3 with reference TRBV7-2 and TRBJ1-5 gives the whole variable domain GAGVSQSPSNKVTEKGKDVELRCDPISGHTALYWYRQSLGQGLEFLIYFQGNSAPDKSGLPSDRFSAERTGGSVSTLTIQRTQQEDSAVYLCASSRAEGRGPQHFGDGTRLSIL.

The V and J genes are TRBV21-1 and TRBJ1-2. TRBV21-1 has pseudogene status. This CDR3 contains 17 residues. CDR3 region: CASSKVCRGGPAYGYTF. CDR3 bases: TGTGCCAGCAGCAAAGTTTGCAGGGGAGGTCCCGCCTATGGCTACACCTTC.

The V gene is TRBV19, the J gene TRBJ2-7; D gene unclear. Trimming took off 2 bases at V and 7 bases at J, with 12 bases between the two ends. This CDR3 comprises 13 residues. In germline, CDR1 is LNHDA, CDR2 SQIVND (reference sequence). The CDR3 DNA is TGTGCCAGTAGTATATCTCCCGGGCGGGAGCAGTACTTC. Encoded protein: CASSISPGREQYF. Based on the CDR3 plus reference TRBV19 and TRBJ2-7, the full variable domain is DGGITQSPKYLFRKEGQNVTLSCEQNLNHDAMYWYRQDPGQGLRLIYYSQIVNDFQKGDIAEGYSVSREKKESFPLTVTSAQKNPTAFYLCASSISPGREQYFGPGTRLTVT.

The chain couples TRBV6-2 or TRBV6-3 to TRBJ2-5; D remains unclear. Germline values: CDR1 MNHEY, CDR2 SVGEGT. The CDR3 is 11 amino acids. The V end was cut by 6 bases, the J end by 0 bases, with 2 bases between. This CDR3 is CASSHQETQYF. The CDR3 DNA is TGTGCCAGCAGCCACCAAGAGACCCAGTACTTC.

The rearrangement uses TRBV6-4 and TRBJ2-2, with 10 bases lining up with TRBD2. CDR1 is MRHNA, CDR2 SNTAGT, per germline. Trimming cost V 4 bases and J 1 base; bases outside gene matches: 6. The CDR3 covers 17 residues. In DNA, the CDR3 is TGTGCCAGCAGTGCAAGCGTAGCGGGAGGGAACACCGGGGAGCTGTTTTTT. It encodes CASSASVAGGNTGELFF.

DNA of the CDR3: TGTGCCAGCAGCTTAGGGGCCCTGGGAAATACGCAGTATTTT. Protein: CASSLGALGNTQYF. The chain links TRBV7-2 to TRBJ2-3; no clear D gene. V dropped 1 base and J dropped 7 bases, with 12 bases sitting between them. Germline CDR1 reads SGHTA; CDR2 reads FQGNSA. This CDR3 region has 14 residues.

In this sample, this clonotype turned up a few times. V and J are TRBV7-3 and TRBJ1-1; D call uncertain. The germline gives CDR1 SGHTA, CDR2 FQGTGA. CDR3 length: 15 amino acids. V gave up 2 bases and J gave up 0 bases, with 10 bases separating them. CDR3 loop: CASSLFAGMNTEAFF. CDR3 DNA sequence: TGTGCCAGCAGCTTATTCGCAGGTATGAACACTGAAGCTTTCTTT.

This clonotype was counted a single time. The V call is TRBV24-1, the J call TRBJ2-1, with 10 positions matching TRBD2. Trimming took 3 bases from V and 0 from J; bases not matched to a gene: 1. Germline V CDR1 and CDR2: KGHDR, SFDVKD. This CDR3 contains 16 residues. The CDR3 coding sequence is TGTGCCACCAGTGATGCTAGCGGGAGCTCCTACAATGAGCAGTTCTTC. Its protein is CATSDASGSSYNEQFF.

This rearrangement joins TRBV20-1 to TRBJ1-6, with a weak D call TRBD1 (6 bases). This CDR3 contains 14 residues. Germline V gene data show CDR1 as DFQATT and CDR2 as SNEGSKA (reference sequence). Trimming removed 3 bases at V and 10 bases at J, with 16 bases between. The CDR3, as DNA: TGCAGTGCTAGTTTCGGGGGCGGAAGCTCACCCCTCCACTTT. Amino acids: CSASFGGGSSPLHF.

The V and J genes are TRBV6-1 and TRBJ1-6, with 7 bases aligning to TRBD1. V lost 3 bases and J lost 5; bases outside the gene matches: 10. CDR3 length: 17 amino acids. Germline V lookup: CDR1 MNHNS, CDR2 SASEGT. The CDR3 loop is CASSDTDRWIHNSPLHF. In nucleotides, the CDR3 is TGTGCCAGCAGTGACACGGACAGGTGGATACATAATTCACCCCTCCACTTT.

The chain links TRBV6-2 or TRBV6-3 to TRBJ2-2; 7 positions match TRBD2. The CDR3 consists of 16 residues. Germline V gives CDR1 MNHEY, CDR2 SVGEGT. The V and J ends lost 8 bases and 0 bases, in that order; junction bases with no gene match: 9. The CDR3 bases are TGTGCCAGCGCACTCTTCGGGGGGACGAACACCGGGGAGCTGTTTTTT. Protein: CASALFGGTNTGELFF.

This chain joins TRBV28 and TRBJ1-1; 7 bases align to TRBD1. V was clipped by 3 bases and J by 3 bases; unmatched bases: 7. Germline V gene data show CDR1 as MDHEN and CDR2 as SYDVKM. This CDR3 has 15 amino acids. The CDR3 sequence is CASSFDGRGDTEAFF. The CDR3 coding sequence is TGTGCCAGCAGTTTTGACGGCAGGGGGGACACTGAAGCTTTCTTT.

This clonotype was counted only a few times. The chain couples TRBV11-1 to TRBJ1-2, with 7 bases that match TRBD1. V was clipped by 5 bases and J by 4 bases; unmatched bases: 13. This CDR3 has 16 amino acids. Germline values: CDR1 SGHAT, CDR2 FQDESV (reference sequence). CDR3 protein: CASSPEVGDRSYGYTF. CDR3 coding DNA: TGTGCCAGCAGCCCCGAAGTGGGGGACAGAAGCTATGGCTACACCTTC.

The V call is TRBV6-5, the J call TRBJ1-1, with 8 bases that match TRBD1. Germline assignment: CDR1 MNHEY and CDR2 SVGAGI. The V and J ends lost 0 bases and 5 bases, in that order; junction bases with no gene match: 5. The CDR3 runs 15 residues. CDR3 in amino acids: CASSYSQGARTEAFF. CDR3 DNA sequence: TGTGCCAGCAGTTACTCTCAGGGGGCGAGAACTGAAGCTTTCTTT.

This clonotype was seen a handful of times. This sequence joins TRBV11-3 and TRBJ2-2, with a possible D match to TRBD1 (6 bases). This CDR3 is 14 amino acids long. With 4 bases removed from V and 4 bases from J, the gap between germline ends came to 10 bases. CDR1 and CDR2 from the germline V gene are SGHNT and YENEEA. The CDR3 reads CASSYGQFTGELFF. The CDR3 bases are TGTGCCAGCAGCTACGGACAGTTCACCGGGGAGCTGTTTTTT.

The chain employs TRBV7-6 and TRBJ1-5, with D unresolved. The length of the CDR3 is 13 residues. The ends were cut back, 1 base at V and 7 bases at J, with 8 bases in the middle. Germline V gene lookup returns CDR1 SGHVS and CDR2 FNYEAQ. CDR3 in DNA: TGTGCCAGCAGCTTAGGGTTAGACCAGCCCCAGCATTTT. Residues: CASSLGLDQPQHF.

This clonotype was found once. The chain couples TRBV4-2 to TRBJ2-7, with TRBD1 matching 10 bases. After removal of 3 bases from V and 4 bases from J, the junction contained 6 bases not matched to a gene. CDR1 and CDR2 from the germline V gene are LGHNA and YNFKEQ. This CDR3 has 15 residues. The CDR3 sequence is CASSHAGTGVYEQYF. CDR3 bases: TGTGCCAGCAGCCACGCCGGGACAGGGGTTTACGAGCAGTACTTC.

The chain employs TRBV7-8 and TRBJ1-1; 7 positions agree with TRBD1. This CDR3 has 14 residues. Trimming took 6 bases from V and 1 from J; bases not matched to a gene: 5. The germline gives CDR1 SGHVS, CDR2 FQNEAQ. The DNA of the CDR3 is TGTGCCAGCAGGGGACAGAGAGGGAACACTGAAGCTTTCTTT. This sequence encodes CASRGQRGNTEAFF. The complete variable domain, with remaining parts taken from reference TRBV7-8 and TRBJ1-1, reads GAGVSQSPRYKVAKRGQDVALRCDPISGHVSLFWYQQALGQGPEFLTYFQNEAQLDKSGLPSDRFFAERPEGSVSTLKIQRTQQEDSAVYLCASRGQRGNTEAFFGQGTRLTVV.